Listed here is a single T cell receptor beta chain. The entry originates in a study of blood T cell repertoires in COVID-19. About the research overall: Sites in the United States, Italy and Spain provided acute and convalescent COVID-19 samples. The cDNA or gDNA used as material had been derived from T cells, B-cell-depleted T cells, or PBMCs.

In the original analysis: Counts of nucleated cells, estimated from reference gene primer amplification, were obtained. Clones were read by immunoSEQ multiplex PCR, and TCRdb kept only the in-frame ones, dropping some. Clone size and the V and J calls come from that table; the DNA yielded D and trimming. The sample shows around 300,000 clones, around 83% of them seen only once. The CDR3 is made up of 19 amino acids. From germline, CDR1 is SNHLY and CDR2 FYNNEI. Trimming removed 4 bases from V and 2 bases from J; junction bases left unmatched: 10. The material sequenced was peripheral blood. J is TRBJ2-3 and V is TRBV2; TRBD2 matches at 15 bases. The clonotype originates from a man between 25 and 39 years old with active or convalescent COVID-19. CDR3 sequence reads: CASSVLGLAGGKSTDTQYF. The CDR3 DNA follows: TGTGCCAGCAGTGTGCTGGGACTAGCGGGGGGCAAGTCCACAGATACGCAGTATTTT. Supplemented by reference TRBV2 and TRBJ2-3, the full variable domain reads EPEVTQTPSHQVTQMGQEVILRCVPISNHLYFYWYRQILGQKVEFLVSFYNNEISEKSEIFDDQFSVERPDGSNFTLKIRSTKLEDSAMYFCASSVLGLAGGKSTDTQYFGPGTRLTVL.